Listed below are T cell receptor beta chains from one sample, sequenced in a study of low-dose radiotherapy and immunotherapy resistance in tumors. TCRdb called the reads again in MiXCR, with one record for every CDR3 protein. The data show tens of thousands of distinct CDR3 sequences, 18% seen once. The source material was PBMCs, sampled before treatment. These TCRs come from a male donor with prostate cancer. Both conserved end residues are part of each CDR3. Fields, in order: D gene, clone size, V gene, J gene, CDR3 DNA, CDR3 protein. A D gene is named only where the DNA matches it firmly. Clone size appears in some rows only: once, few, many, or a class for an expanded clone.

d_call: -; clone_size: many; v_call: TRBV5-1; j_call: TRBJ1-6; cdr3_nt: TGCGCCAGCAGCTCGGGTGACTATAATTCACCCCTCCACTTT; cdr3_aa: CASSSGDYNSPLHF
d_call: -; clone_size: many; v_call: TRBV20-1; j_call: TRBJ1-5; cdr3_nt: TGCAGTGCTACCAAGGATGTAAATCAGCCCCAGCATTTT; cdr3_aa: CSATKDVNQPQHF
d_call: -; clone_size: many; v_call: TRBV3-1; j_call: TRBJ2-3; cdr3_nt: TGTGCCAGCAGCCATAGGGCAGATACGCAGTATTTT; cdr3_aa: CASSHRADTQYF
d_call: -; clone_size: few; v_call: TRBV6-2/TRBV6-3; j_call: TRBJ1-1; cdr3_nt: TGTGCCAGCAGGGTTGGATTTACAGGCACTGAAGCTTTCTTT; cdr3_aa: CASRVGFTGTEAFF
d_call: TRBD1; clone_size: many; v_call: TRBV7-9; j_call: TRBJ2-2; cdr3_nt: TGTGCCAGCAGCCTAGGACAGGGGAGTGCCGGGGAGCTGTTTTTT; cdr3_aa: CASSLGQGSAGELFF
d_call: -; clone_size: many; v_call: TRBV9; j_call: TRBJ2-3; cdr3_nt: TGTGCCAGCAGCGTATCGGGCGAAGGGTTTATCGCAGATACGCAGTATTTT; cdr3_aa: CASSVSGEGFIADTQYF
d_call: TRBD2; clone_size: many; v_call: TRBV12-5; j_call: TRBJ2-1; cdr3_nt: TGTGCTAGTTGGGGGGGTGACAGCTACAATGAGCAGTTCTTC; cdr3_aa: CASWGGDSYNEQFF
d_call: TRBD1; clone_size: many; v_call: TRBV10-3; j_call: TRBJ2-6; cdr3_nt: TGTGCCATCAGTGCGAGGGACAGCCTAATCTCTGGGGCCAACGTCCTGACTTTC; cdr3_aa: CAISARDSLISGANVLTF
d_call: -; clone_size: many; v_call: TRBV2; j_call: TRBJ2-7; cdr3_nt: TGTGCCAGCAGGATATACGAGCAGTACTTC; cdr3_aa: CASRIYEQYF
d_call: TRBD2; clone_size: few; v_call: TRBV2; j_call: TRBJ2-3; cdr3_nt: TGTGCCAGCATCAGACTAGCGGGGGGGGGTACAGATACGCAGTATTTT; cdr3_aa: CASIRLAGGGTDTQYF
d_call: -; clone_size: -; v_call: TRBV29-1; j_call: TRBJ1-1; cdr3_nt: TGCCTGGGGCAGACGAACACTGAAGCTTTCTTT; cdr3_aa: CLGQTNTEAFF
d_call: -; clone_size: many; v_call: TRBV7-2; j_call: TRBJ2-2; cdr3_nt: TGTGCCAGCAGCTATCAGGGGACTCCCGGGGAGCTGTTTTTT; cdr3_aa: CASSYQGTPGELFF
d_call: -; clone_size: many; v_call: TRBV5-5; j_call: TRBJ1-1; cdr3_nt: TGTGCCAGCAGCAAGCCCGGAGTGGCTGAAGCTTTCTTT; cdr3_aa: CASSKPGVAEAFF
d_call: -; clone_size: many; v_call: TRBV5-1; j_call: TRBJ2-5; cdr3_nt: TGCGCCAGCAGCGAGACCCGCGGGGCCCAAGAGACCCAGTACTTC; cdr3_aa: CASSETRGAQETQYF
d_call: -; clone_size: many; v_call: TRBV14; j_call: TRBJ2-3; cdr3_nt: TGTGCCAGCAGCCAAGATGGCGCAGATACGCAGTATTTT; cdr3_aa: CASSQDGADTQYF
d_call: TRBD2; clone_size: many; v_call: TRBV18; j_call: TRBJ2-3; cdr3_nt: TGTGCCAGCTCACCACCGAGCGGGGGGGTCACAGATACGCAGTATTTT; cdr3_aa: CASSPPSGGVTDTQYF
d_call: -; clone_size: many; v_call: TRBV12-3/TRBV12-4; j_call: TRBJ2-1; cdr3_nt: TGTGCCAGCAGTTTGGGACGGGGGGCGTCCTACAATGAGCAGTTCTTC; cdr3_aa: CASSLGRGASYNEQFF
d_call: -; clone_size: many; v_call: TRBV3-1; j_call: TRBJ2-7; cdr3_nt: TGTGCCAGCAGCCAATTTGGCCCCTACGAGCAGTACTTC; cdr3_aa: CASSQFGPYEQYF
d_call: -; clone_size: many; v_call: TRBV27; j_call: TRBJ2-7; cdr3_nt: TGTGCCAGCAGTGACGCCTTGGCCAGCCTCGGCGAGCAGTACTTC; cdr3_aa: CASSDALASLGEQYF
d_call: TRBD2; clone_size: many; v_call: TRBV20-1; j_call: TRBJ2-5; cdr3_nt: TGCAGTGCTAGAGGGGGCGGGGGTCAAGAGACCCAGTACTTC; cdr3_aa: CSARGGGGQETQYF
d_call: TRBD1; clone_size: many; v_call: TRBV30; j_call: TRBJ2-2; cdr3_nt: TGTGCCTGGCGGGACAGGGTTCAGTTATCGAACACCGGGGAGCTGTTTTTT; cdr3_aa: CAWRDRVQLSNTGELFF
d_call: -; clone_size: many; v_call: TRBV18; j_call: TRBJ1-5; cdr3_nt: TGTGCCAGCTCAGACAATCCGGGACAACAGCCCCAGCATTTT; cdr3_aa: CASSDNPGQQPQHF
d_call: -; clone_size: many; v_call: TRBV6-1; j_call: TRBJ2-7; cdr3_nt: TGTGCCAGCAGTGAAAGTCTGAGCTCCTACGAGCAGTACTTC; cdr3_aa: CASSESLSSYEQYF
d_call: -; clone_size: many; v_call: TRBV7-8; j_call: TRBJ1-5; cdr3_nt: TGTGCCAGCAGCTGGGCGGGGGGCGGTCAGCCCCAGCATTTT; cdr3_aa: CASSWAGGGQPQHF
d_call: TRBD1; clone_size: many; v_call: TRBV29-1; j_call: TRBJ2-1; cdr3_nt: TGCAGCTTTGGACAGGATGAGCAGTTCTTC; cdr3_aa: CSFGQDEQFF
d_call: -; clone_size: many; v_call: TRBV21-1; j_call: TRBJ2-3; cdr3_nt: TGTGCCAGCAGCAAAGGGTACCAGGGAATGGCAGATACGCAGTATTTT; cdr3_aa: CASSKGYQGMADTQYF
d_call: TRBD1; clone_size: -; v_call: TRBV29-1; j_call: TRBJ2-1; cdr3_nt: TGCAGCACGGGGACAGTCTCCTACAATGAGCAGTTCTTC; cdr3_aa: CSTGTVSYNEQFF
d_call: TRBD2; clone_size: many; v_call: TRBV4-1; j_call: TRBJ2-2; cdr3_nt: TGCGCCAGCAGCCGCGGACTAGCGGGAACGAACACCGGGGAGCTGTTTTTT; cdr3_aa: CASSRGLAGTNTGELFF
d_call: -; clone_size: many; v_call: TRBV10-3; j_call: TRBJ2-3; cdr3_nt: TGTGCCATCAGAACAGCTTCTAGCACAGATACGCAGTATTTT; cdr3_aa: CAIRTASSTDTQYF
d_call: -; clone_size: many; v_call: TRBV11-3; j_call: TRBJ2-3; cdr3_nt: TGTGCCAGCAGCTTAGGAAGCGGCTCAGCTAGCACAGATACGCAGTATTTT; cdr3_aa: CASSLGSGSASTDTQYF
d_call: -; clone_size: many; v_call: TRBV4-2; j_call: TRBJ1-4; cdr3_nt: TGTGCCAGCAGCCAAGTACAGGTCATGAATGAAAAACTGTTTTTT; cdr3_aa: CASSQVQVMNEKLFF
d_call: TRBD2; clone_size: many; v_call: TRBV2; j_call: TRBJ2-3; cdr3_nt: TGTGCCAGCGAACTAGCGCCTAACCAGGATTTT; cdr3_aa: CASELAPNQDF
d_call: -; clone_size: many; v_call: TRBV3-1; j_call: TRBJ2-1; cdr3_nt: TGTGCCAGCAGCCAAAGATCGGGGAGGGGGAATGAGCAGTTCTTC; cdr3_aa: CASSQRSGRGNEQFF
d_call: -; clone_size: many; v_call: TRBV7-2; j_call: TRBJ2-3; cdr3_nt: TGTGCCAGCAGCTCGGACTCTTTCGGTACAGATACGCAGTATTTT; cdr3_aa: CASSSDSFGTDTQYF
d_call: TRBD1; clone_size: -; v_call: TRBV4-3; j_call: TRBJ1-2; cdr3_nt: TGCGCCAGCAGCCAGGGACAGGGGGCAGGGCCTACCTATGGCTACACCTTC; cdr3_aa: CASSQGQGAGPTYGYTF
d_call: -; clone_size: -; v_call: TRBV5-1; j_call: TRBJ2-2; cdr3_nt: -; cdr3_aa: CASSLSGTSGTGELFFFF
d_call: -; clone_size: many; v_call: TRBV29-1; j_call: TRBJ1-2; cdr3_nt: TGCAAGGCGGACAGCCCCTATGGCTACACCTTC; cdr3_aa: CKADSPYGYTF
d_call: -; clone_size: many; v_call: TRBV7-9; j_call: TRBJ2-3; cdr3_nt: TGTGCCAGCAGCTTGGACAGAACAGATACGCAGTATTTT; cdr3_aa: CASSLDRTDTQYF
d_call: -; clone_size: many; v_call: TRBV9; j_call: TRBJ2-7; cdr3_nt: TGTGCCAGCAGCGATGGTTTGGGCGACGAGCAGTACTTC; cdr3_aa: CASSDGLGDEQYF
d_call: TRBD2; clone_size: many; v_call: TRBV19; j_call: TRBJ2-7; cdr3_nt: TGTGCCAGTAGTTGGACTAGCGGGGTTTACGAGCAGTACTTC; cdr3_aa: CASSWTSGVYEQYF
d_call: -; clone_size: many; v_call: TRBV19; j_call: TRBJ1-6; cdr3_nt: TGTGCCAGTAGTATCGCGGGGTTTAACTCCTATAATTCACCCCTCCACTTT; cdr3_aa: CASSIAGFNSYNSPLHF
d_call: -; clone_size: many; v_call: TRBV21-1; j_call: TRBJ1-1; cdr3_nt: TGTGCCAGCAGCAAAGGGGGGACAGGGAACACTGAAGCTTTCTTT; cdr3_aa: CASSKGGTGNTEAFF
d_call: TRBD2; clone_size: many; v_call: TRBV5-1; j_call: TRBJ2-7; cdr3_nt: TGCGCCAGCAGCGACCCGGGGGGGCCCACCGGATCGGAGTACTTC; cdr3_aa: CASSDPGGPTGSEYF
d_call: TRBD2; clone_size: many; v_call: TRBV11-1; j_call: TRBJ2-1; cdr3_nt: TGTGCCAGCAGCTTAGATCCCCCGGTCAGCGGGGGGTACAATGAGCAGTTCTTC; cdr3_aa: CASSLDPPVSGGYNEQFF
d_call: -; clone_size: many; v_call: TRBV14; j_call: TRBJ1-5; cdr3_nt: TGTGCCAGCAGCCAAGATCGTCAGCCCCAGCATTTT; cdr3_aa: CASSQDRQPQHF
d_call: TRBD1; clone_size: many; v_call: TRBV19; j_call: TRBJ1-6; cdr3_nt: TGTGCCAGTAGCCAACGGGGACAGGGCGTTTCACCCCTCCACTTT; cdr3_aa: CASSQRGQGVSPLHF
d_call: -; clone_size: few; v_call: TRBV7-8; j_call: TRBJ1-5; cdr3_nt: TGTGCCAGCAGCTTCCGGGACCTCAATCAGCCCCAGCATTTT; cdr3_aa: CASSFRDLNQPQHF
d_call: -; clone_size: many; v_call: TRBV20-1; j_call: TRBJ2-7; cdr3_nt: TGCAGTGCTAGAAACCGGACCTACCAGGTGGGGGGCTCCTACGAGCAGTACTTC; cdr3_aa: CSARNRTYQVGGSYEQYF
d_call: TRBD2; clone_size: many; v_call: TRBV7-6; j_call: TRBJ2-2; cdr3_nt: TGTGCCAGCAGCTTAGCGGGGGGGTCGGCCGGGGAGCTGTTTTTT; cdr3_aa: CASSLAGGSAGELFF
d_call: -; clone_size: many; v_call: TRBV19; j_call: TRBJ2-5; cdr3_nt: TGTGCCAGTAGTACCCTCGAGCAAGAGACCCAGTACTTC; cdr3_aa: CASSTLEQETQYF
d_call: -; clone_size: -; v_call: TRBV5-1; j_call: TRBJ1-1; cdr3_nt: TGCGCCAGCAGCTTGAGGGACCGGGTCGGTGAAGCTTTCTTT; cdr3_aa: CASSLRDRVGEAFF
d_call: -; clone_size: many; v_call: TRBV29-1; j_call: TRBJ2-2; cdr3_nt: TGCAGCGCCCTGTTGTCCGGGGAGCTGTTTTTT; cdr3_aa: CSALLSGELFF
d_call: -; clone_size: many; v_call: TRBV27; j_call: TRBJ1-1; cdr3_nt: TGTGCCAGCAGTTTATTTAGGCCGCCGAACACTGAAGCTTTCTTT; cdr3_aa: CASSLFRPPNTEAFF
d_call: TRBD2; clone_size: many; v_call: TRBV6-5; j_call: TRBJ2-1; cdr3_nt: TGTGCCAGCAGCTCCGGGACTAGTTCCCCTTACAATGAGCAGTTCTTC; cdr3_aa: CASSSGTSSPYNEQFF